Following are 30 T cell receptor beta chains from one sample sequenced in a study of T cell responses to AZD1222 COVID-19 vaccine. The repertoire was sequenced with immunoSEQ multiplex PCR; TCRdb's copy has only in-frame clones and lacks some. In the table there are about 150,000 clones, 80% to 95% of which are singletons. Material: peripheral blood, obtained 28 days after the second AZD1222 dose. Receptor source: an adult who received the AZD1222 COVID-19 vaccine.

This clone was counted a few times. J is TRBJ1-6 and V is TRBV6-1; D may be TRBD1 (5 bases). Trimming took off 0 bases at V and 4 bases at J, with 10 bases between the two ends. The CDR3 is 16 amino acids. CDR1 and CDR2 (germline): MNHNS, SASEGT. The CDR3 region is CASSEAIRGYNSPLHF. The CDR3 region has the DNA TGTGCCAGCAGTGAAGCCATAAGGGGTTATAATTCACCCCTCCACTTT.

The table lists this clone with a count of one. The V call is TRBV18, the J call TRBJ2-7; 10 bases are a match to TRBD2. Germline-derived CDR1 and CDR2 are KGHSH and LQKENI. CDR3 size: 14 residues. The trim removed 3 bases at V and 4 bases at J, leaving 3 bases unmatched. Here the CDR3 reads CASSPGLAAYEQYF. For the CDR3, the DNA is TGTGCCAGCTCACCCGGACTAGCGGCATACGAGCAGTACTTC.

This clone has a single count. The chain combines TRBV6-2 or TRBV6-3 with TRBJ2-7; the match to TRBD2 covers 7 bases. The CDR3 loop spans 11 amino acids. The germline V gene encodes CDR1 MNHEY and CDR2 SVGEGT. Trimming took 6 bases from V and 11 from J; bases not matched to a gene: 7. The CDR3 coding sequence is TGTGCCAGCAGCCAATCCACTAGCGAGTACTTC. Its protein product is CASSQSTSEYF.

J is TRBJ1-1 and V is TRBV27; 9 positions agree with TRBD1. The V segment lost 4 bases and the J segment 0 bases; nucleotides outside the gene matches: 9. There are 17 residues in the CDR3. Germline CDR1 reads MNHEY; CDR2 reads SMNVEV (reference sequence). Here the CDR3 reads CASSSAPGTGMNTEAFF. The CDR3 nucleotides are TGTGCCAGCAGTTCAGCTCCCGGGACAGGGATGAACACTGAAGCTTTCTTT.

The rearrangement joins TRBV11-2 to TRBJ2-7, with 7 bases identical to TRBD2. This CDR3 is 13 amino acids long. Germline-derived CDR1 and CDR2 are SGHAT and FQNNGV. V dropped 5 bases and J dropped 4; count of bases not matched to a gene: 5. Here the CDR3 reads CASSLAAGYEQYF. CDR3 coding DNA: TGTGCCAGCAGCCTAGCGGCAGGATACGAGCAGTACTTC.

The V gene is TRBV6-5, the J gene TRBJ2-2; tentatively, D is TRBD1 (8 bases). This CDR3 contains 15 residues. Deletions cut 8 bases from V and 6 bases from J, with 19 bases between. Germline CDR1 reads MNHEY; CDR2 reads SVGAGI. In nucleotides, the CDR3 is TGTGCCAGCCACGTTGACAGGGGAGGGGCCGGGGAGCTGTTTTTT. It yields the protein CASHVDRGGAGELFF.

The genes are TRBV18 and TRBJ1-5; possible D gene TRBD1, 5 bases. Looked up from germline, CDR1 is KGHSH and CDR2 is LQKENI. V lost 2 bases, J lost 7 bases, and 27 bases lay in between. CDR3 length equals 19 residues. CDR3 residues: CASSPFARGKRQGPQPQHF. In DNA form, the CDR3 reads TGTGCCAGCTCACCATTTGCTCGGGGAAAAAGGCAGGGTCCACAGCCCCAGCATTTT. The whole variable domain, remainder taken from reference TRBV18 and TRBJ1-5, is NAGVMQNPRHLVRRRGQEARLRCSPMKGHSHVYWYRQLPEEGLKFMVYLQKENIIDESGMPKERFSAEFPKEGPSILRIQQVVRGDSAAYFCASSPFARGKRQGPQPQHFGDGTRLSIL.

The chain is built from TRBV5-1 and TRBJ2-7, with D possibly TRBD2 on 6 matching bases. This CDR3 region has 13 residues. V gave up 2 bases and J gave up 6 bases, with 12 bases separating them. From germline, CDR1 is SGHRS and CDR2 YFSETQ. The CDR3 nucleotides are TGCGCCAGCAGCTTACCGGGGAGGCGCGAGCAGTACTTC. This translates into CASSLPGRREQYF.

CDR3 region: CASSLMGQGWGYTF. Written as DNA, the CDR3 is TGTGCCAGCAGCTTGATGGGACAGGGTTGGGGCTACACCTTC. The J gene is TRBJ1-2, the V gene TRBV5-4, with 9 bases fitting TRBD1. The CDR3 spans 14 residues. Germline values: CDR1 SGHNT, CDR2 YYREEE (reference sequence). V was pared by 1 base and J by 8 bases, with 6 bases of the junction left unmatched. Using reference TRBV5-4 and TRBJ1-2 for the parts outside the CDR3, the full variable domain is ETGVTQSPTHLIKTRGQQVTLRCSSQSGHNTVSWYQQALGQGPQFIFQYYREEENGRGNFPPRFSGLQFPNYSSELNVNALELDDSALYLCASSLMGQGWGYTFGSGTRLTVV.

V usage is TRBV27 and J usage is TRBJ1-5; no definite D call. Trimming cost V 8 bases and J 4 bases, with 12 bases left between them. The CDR3 has 13 amino acids. CDR1 is MNHEY, CDR2 SMNVEV, per germline (reference sequence). CDR3 amino acids: CASGAGRNQPQHF. The CDR3 DNA reads as TGTGCCAGCGGTGCTGGAAGGAATCAGCCCCAGCATTTT.

The V and J genes are TRBV27 and TRBJ1-2, with D possibly matching TRBD1 (5 bases). Trimming cost V 2 bases and J 8 bases, with 24 bases left between them. The CDR3 loop spans 17 amino acids. Germline CDR1 is MNHEY and CDR2 is SMNVEV (reference sequence). The CDR3 loop is CASSLMRGGMESGGYTF. As DNA, the CDR3 is TGTGCCAGCAGTTTAATGAGGGGAGGGATGGAGTCGGGGGGCTACACCTTC.

V gene TRBV30 combines with J gene TRBJ2-2; 7 bases fit TRBD2. The CDR3 contains 14 residues. The V and J ends lost 2 bases and 7 bases, in that order; junction bases with no gene match: 7. Germline loops: CDR1 GTSNPN, CDR2 SVGIG (reference sequence). The CDR3, as DNA: TGTGCCTGGAGTACTAGCGCAGTCGGCGGGGAGCTGTTTTTT. This codes for CAWSTSAVGGELFF. Filled out from reference TRBV30 and TRBJ2-2, the complete variable domain reads SQTIHQWPATLVQPVGSPLSLECTVEGTSNPNLYWYRQAAGRGLQLLFYSVGIGQISSEVPQNLSASRPQDRQFILSSKKLLLSDSGFYLCAWSTSAVGGELFFGEGSRLTVL.

V gene TRBV25-1 combines with J gene TRBJ2-7, with 7 bases lining up with TRBD2. V shed 1 base and J 3 bases; nucleotides not matched to a gene: 3. This CDR3 has 14 residues. CDR1 MGHDK and CDR2 SYGVNS come from the germline V gene. The CDR3 protein is CASSESGTNYEQYF. Here the CDR3 DNA reads TGTGCCAGCAGTGAATCCGGGACTAACTACGAGCAGTACTTC.

The chain employs TRBV9 and TRBJ2-5; the D gene could be TRBD1 or TRBD2 (6 bases each). V was shortened by 4 bases and J by 3 bases, with 22 bases between the two germline ends. CDR3 size: 17 residues. Germline lookup yields CDR1 SGDLS and CDR2 YYNGEE. This CDR3 is CASSRGRTNLLEETQYF. Written as DNA, the CDR3 is TGTGCCAGCAGCCGGGGGCGGACTAATCTCCTAGAAGAGACCCAGTACTTC.

The J gene is TRBJ1-2, the V gene TRBV7-9; D gene ambiguous. CDR1 SEHNR and CDR2 FQNEAQ come from the germline V gene (reference sequence). This CDR3 contains 13 residues. Trimming took off 6 bases at V and 9 bases at J, with 17 bases between the two ends. The DNA of the CDR3 is TGTGCCAGCAGACTCGACTGGGAGCTAAGCTACACCTTC. This encodes CASRLDWELSYTF. The complete variable domain, with remaining parts taken from reference TRBV7-9 and TRBJ1-2, reads DTGVSQNPRHKITKRGQNVTFRCDPISEHNRLYWYRQTLGQGPEFLTYFQNEAQLEKSRLLSDRFSAERPKGSFSTLEIQRTEQGDSAMYLCASRLDWELSYTFGSGTRLTVV.

The rearrangement uses TRBV6-5 and TRBJ2-3, with D maybe TRBD1 (5 bases). Trimming removed 0 bases at V and 6 bases at J, with 13 bases between. The V gene's germline CDR1 is MNHEY and CDR2 SVGAGI. The CDR3 runs to 15 residues. The chain's CDR3 is CASSYSGHRGDTQYF. CDR3 in DNA: TGTGCCAGCAGTTACTCGGGTCATAGGGGTGATACGCAGTATTTT.

This chain uses TRBV9 with TRBJ1-1; unclear D gene. The CDR3 consists of 13 residues. Germline CDR1 is SGDLS and CDR2 is YYNGEE. V dropped 5 bases and J dropped 3 bases, with 11 bases sitting between them. As DNA, the CDR3 is TGTGCCAGCAGTAGAAGTGGGGACACTGAAGCTTTCTTT. The encoded protein is CASSRSGDTEAFF.

The chain couples TRBV25-1 to TRBJ2-6; the match to TRBD1 covers 8 bases. CDR1 is MGHDK, CDR2 SYGVNS, per germline. The CDR3 is made up of 18 amino acids. The junction had 9 bases not matched to a gene; V was cut back by 3 bases and J by 2 bases. The CDR3 nucleotides read TGTGCCAGCAGTGAGACGGCAGGGGGCTTAGCTGGGGCCAACGTCCTGACTTTC. This translates into CASSETAGGLAGANVLTF.

This clone was counted once. CDR3 region: CASSSRTGLETQYF. The CDR3 DNA reads TGTGCCAGCAGTTCCAGGACAGGGTTGGAGACCCAGTACTTC. The rearrangement links TRBV2 to TRBJ2-5, with 8 bases identical to TRBD1. This CDR3 contains 14 residues. Per germline, CDR1 SNHLY and CDR2 FYNNEI. V lost 5 bases and J lost 5; bases outside the gene matches: 7.

This clone has only one observation. The chain combines TRBV5-1 with TRBJ1-1; 8 bases agree with TRBD1. The V gene's germline CDR1 is SGHRS and CDR2 YFSETQ. Unmatched junction bases numbered 7, after V lost 4 bases and J lost 5 bases. This CDR3 contains 14 residues. The CDR3 DNA follows: TGCGCCAGCAGCCCCGGACAGGGAGAGACTGAAGCTTTCTTT. The encoded protein is CASSPGQGETEAFF.

The chain has TRBV2 and TRBJ2-7; TRBD2 aligns across 10 bases. V gave up 6 bases and J gave up 0 bases; unmatched junction bases: 5. Germline V CDR1 and CDR2: SNHLY, FYNNEI. CDR3 length: 15 amino acids. The CDR3 DNA is TGTGCCAGCAGCGCTACTAGCGGGGCCTCCTACGAGCAGTACTTC. Encoded protein: CASSATSGASYEQYF.

This rearrangement joins TRBV19 to TRBJ2-2; TRBD2 matches 10 bases. From germline, CDR1 is LNHDA and CDR2 SQIVND (reference sequence). Trimming took 7 bases from V and 1 from J; bases not matched to a gene: 3. The CDR3 length is 15 residues. CDR3 sequence: CASNRLAGNTGELFF. Written as DNA, the CDR3 is TGTGCCAGTAATAGACTAGCGGGGAACACCGGGGAGCTGTTTTTT.

The CDR3 here is CASSFQDGLNTEAFF. The DNA for the CDR3 is TGTGCCAGCAGCTTCCAGGACGGTTTGAACACTGAAGCTTTCTTT. The V call is TRBV7-9, the J call TRBJ1-1; D gene uncertain. Germline lookup yields CDR1 SEHNR and CDR2 FQNEAQ (reference sequence). This CDR3 is 15 amino acids long. V was clipped by 3 bases and J by 0 bases, with 11 bases between them.

In its sample, this clone was seen once. The chain is built from TRBV19 and TRBJ2-2; no clear D. Trimming cost V 6 bases and J 1 base, with 9 bases left between them. The CDR3 runs to 14 residues. Germline values: CDR1 LNHDA, CDR2 SQIVND (reference sequence). CDR3 loop: CASSQTWNTGELFF. In nucleotides, the CDR3 is TGTGCCAGTAGCCAGACCTGGAACACCGGGGAGCTGTTTTTT.

This clone has a handful of counts. V is TRBV27 and J is TRBJ1-1; 8 nucleotides agree with TRBD1. Per germline, CDR1 MNHEY and CDR2 SMNVEV (reference sequence). This CDR3 region has 14 residues. V gave up 6 bases and J gave up 2 bases; unmatched junction bases: 5. The CDR3 loop is CASRPRGLNTEAFF. The CDR3 bases are TGTGCCAGCAGACCCAGGGGGCTAAACACTGAAGCTTTCTTT.

V and J are TRBV30 and TRBJ2-2; 10 bases agree with TRBD2. With V trimmed by 2 bases and J by 7 bases, 10 bases remained unmatched. CDR1 is GTSNPN, CDR2 SVGIG, per germline (reference sequence). This CDR3 has 16 residues. Here the CDR3 DNA reads TGTGCCTGGAGTACTCAGCGGGAGGGCCCTATCGGGGAGCTGTTTTTT. This gives the protein CAWSTQREGPIGELFF.

The chain carries TRBV29-1 and TRBJ1-1; D gene ambiguous. Germline values: CDR1 SQVTM, CDR2 ANQGSEA. This CDR3 region has 15 residues. V dropped 1 base and J dropped 0 bases, with 12 bases sitting between them. The CDR3 spells CSVEVVETMNTEAFF. The CDR3 coding sequence is TGCAGCGTTGAAGTAGTGGAGACAATGAACACTGAAGCTTTCTTT.

This sequence joins TRBV6-5 and TRBJ1-6; 10 nucleotides align to TRBD1. The CDR3 contains 13 residues. With V trimmed by 7 bases and J by 10 bases, 4 bases remained unmatched. The V gene's germline CDR1 is MNHEY and CDR2 SVGAGI. CDR3 sequence reads: CASTWTGGSPLHF. The CDR3 DNA reads TGTGCCAGCACTTGGACAGGGGGATCACCCCTCCACTTT.

This chain connects TRBV4-1 to TRBJ1-2, with D maybe TRBD1 (5 bases). This CDR3 region has 15 residues. Trimming removed 1 base from V and 2 bases from J, with 11 bases in between. Germline V lookup: CDR1 MGHRA, CDR2 YSYEKL. Here the CDR3 reads CASSQVLGTNYGYTF. CDR3 coding DNA: TGCGCCAGCAGCCAAGTTCTGGGGACCAACTATGGCTACACCTTC.

The chain carries TRBV6-6 and TRBJ1-5, with D perhaps TRBD1 (5 bases). Germline CDR1 and CDR2: MNHNY and SVGAGI (reference sequence). This CDR3 comprises 14 residues. The ends were cut back, 0 bases at V and 6 bases at J, with 9 bases in the middle. CDR3 bases: TGTGCCAGCAGTTACTCGGGGGGAGCTCAGCCCCAGCATTTT. Translated: CASSYSGGAQPQHF.